These 20 T cell receptor beta chains were sequenced from one sample in a study of blood T cell repertoires in COVID-19. The method was immunoSEQ multiplex PCR; TCRdb's version includes in-frame clones alone and lacks a portion of them. The data contain about 300,000 clones, 70% to 90% of them singletons. The sequenced sample was peripheral blood. These receptors came from a woman aged 30 to 39 who had recovered from COVID-19.

This sequence joins TRBV30 and TRBJ2-1; 7 bases fit TRBD1. Germline lookup yields CDR1 GTSNPN and CDR2 SVGIG (reference sequence). J gave up 0 bases and V 4 bases, and 3 bases lay outside the gene matches. CDR3 length: 14 residues. The CDR3 region is CAWTGTVSYNEQFF. The CDR3 DNA follows: TGTGCCTGGACCGGGACAGTCTCCTACAATGAGCAGTTCTTC.

The J gene is TRBJ2-7, the V gene TRBV6-5; 9 bases map to TRBD1. The trim removed 4 bases at V and 0 bases at J, leaving 7 bases unmatched. The germline CDR1 and CDR2 sequences are MNHEY and SVGAGI. This CDR3 contains 16 residues. The CDR3 loop is CASSLSTGGSSYEQYF. The CDR3, as DNA: TGTGCCAGCAGTTTGTCGACAGGGGGAAGCTCCTACGAGCAGTACTTC.

The rearrangement uses TRBV5-5 and TRBJ1-5; D ambiguous. CDR3 length: 13 amino acids. The germline V gene has CDR1 SGHKS and CDR2 YYEKEE (reference sequence). Trimming removed 4 bases at V and 1 base at J, with 6 bases between. The CDR3 DNA is TGTGCCAGCAGCCAGACAAGCAATCAGCCCCAGCATTTT. It codes for CASSQTSNQPQHF. The full variable domain, in which reference TRBV5-5 and TRBJ1-5 provide the parts outside the CDR3, is DAGVTQSPTHLIKTRGQQVTLRCSPISGHKSVSWYQQVLGQGPQFIFQYYEKEERGRGNFPDRFSARQFPNYSSELNVNALLLGDSALYLCASSQTSNQPQHFGDGTRLSIL.

This chain links TRBV27 with TRBJ2-7; D may be TRBD1 (6 bases). V was cut by 8 bases and J by 0 bases, with 17 bases left in between. The CDR3 is 15 amino acids. Germline CDR1 MNHEY, CDR2 SMNVEV (reference sequence). The CDR3 here is CASAGQLTSSYEQYF. For the CDR3, the DNA is TGTGCCAGCGCCGGACAGTTAACAAGCTCCTACGAGCAGTACTTC.

The chain carries TRBV5-1 and TRBJ2-3, with 8 bases matching TRBD1. Per germline, CDR1 SGHRS and CDR2 YFSETQ. The J segment lost 2 bases and the V segment lost 4 bases, leaving 6 bases of the junction unmatched. The CDR3 contains 15 residues. CDR3 DNA: TGCGCCAGCAGCGCCCGGACAGGGCACACAGATACGCAGTATTTT. Translated, it gives CASSARTGHTDTQYF.

The gene calls are TRBV4-2 and TRBJ2-7, with 7 bases matching TRBD2. Looked up from germline, CDR1 is LGHNA and CDR2 is YNFKEQ. The CDR3 length is 15 residues. J gave up 3 bases and V 4 bases, and 9 bases lay outside the gene matches. CDR3: CASSPGGTNFYEQYF. CDR3 nucleotides: TGTGCCAGCAGCCCAGGTGGGACTAATTTCTACGAGCAGTACTTC.

The chain combines TRBV21-1 with TRBJ1-2. TRBV21-1 is labeled a pseudogene. The CDR3 spans 11 residues. The DNA for the CDR3 is TGTGCCAGCAGCAAATGCGTGGGCTACACCTTC. Protein sequence: CASSKCVGYTF.

The V call is TRBV18, the J call TRBJ1-3; 7 bases fit TRBD1. The germline V gene encodes CDR1 KGHSH and CDR2 LQKENI. V lost 4 bases and J lost 0; bases outside the gene matches: 9. This CDR3 comprises 17 residues. CDR3 in amino acids: CASSQVLDRNSGNTIYF. The CDR3 nucleotides are TGTGCCAGCTCACAAGTCCTGGACAGGAACTCTGGAAACACCATATATTTT.

The chain carries TRBV11-2 and TRBJ2-5, with 13 bases that match TRBD2. The CDR3 length is 17 residues. CDR1 is SGHAT and CDR2 is FQNNGV in the germline V gene. V gave up 4 bases and J gave up 4 bases; unmatched junction bases: 9. In nucleotides, the CDR3 is TGTGCCAGCAGCTCGAGACTAGCGGGGGGACGGTCAGAGACCCAGTACTTC. Its translation is CASSSRLAGGRSETQYF. Using reference TRBV11-2 and TRBJ2-5 for the parts outside the CDR3, the full variable domain is EAGVAQSPRYKIIEKRQSVAFWCNPISGHATLYWYQQILGQGPKLLIQFQNNGVVDDSQLPKDRFSAERLKGVDSTLKIQPAKLEDSAVYLCASSSRLAGGRSETQYFGPGTRLLVL.

The chain employs TRBV20-1 and TRBJ1-4; TRBD1 is a possible D gene (5 bases). The CDR3 spans 13 residues. The ends were cut back, 3 bases at V and 1 base at J, with 6 bases in the middle. Germline CDR1 is DFQATT and CDR2 is SNEGSKA (reference sequence). CDR3 nucleotides: TGCAGTGCTAGTAGGGGAACTAATGAAAAACTGTTTTTT. Its translation: CSASRGTNEKLFF.

The rearrangement joins TRBV2 to TRBJ1-1, with no clear D. In germline, CDR1 is SNHLY, CDR2 FYNNEI. The CDR3 runs 14 residues. The V end was cut by 5 bases, the J end by 1 base, with 11 bases between. The chain's CDR3 is CASSLLGENTEAFF. CDR3 DNA sequence: TGTGCCAGCAGTCTCTTGGGCGAGAACACTGAAGCTTTCTTT.

V usage is TRBV19 and J usage is TRBJ2-1; TRBD2 matches at 12 bases. CDR1 is LNHDA, CDR2 SQIVND, per germline (reference sequence). The V gene end was trimmed by 4 bases and the J gene end by 3 bases; junction bases not matched to a gene: 4. The CDR3 runs to 16 residues. The CDR3 DNA reads TGTGCCAGTAGTACTAGCGGGGGGGCAGGCTACAATGAGCAGTTCTTC. It specifies CASSTSGGAGYNEQFF.

The CDR3 region has the DNA TGTGCCAGCAGCCCCCGGGACTACCTAAATACGCAGTATTTT. Protein sequence: CASSPRDYLNTQYF. The J gene is TRBJ2-3, the V gene TRBV5-5, with 7 bases that match TRBD2. Germline V gene data show CDR1 as SGHKS and CDR2 as YYEKEE (reference sequence). The trim removed 4 bases at V and 7 bases at J, leaving 9 bases unmatched. This CDR3 contains 14 residues.

The rearrangement uses TRBV3-1 (or the pseudogene TRBV3-2) and TRBJ2-4; 7 bases are shared with TRBD2. The CDR3 has 17 residues. V lost 4 bases, J lost 0 bases, and 9 bases stayed unmatched. Germline V gene data show CDR1 as LGHDT and CDR2 as YNNKEL (reference sequence). CDR3 amino acids: CASSRERAGLAKNIQYF. CDR3 DNA sequence: TGTGCCAGCAGCCGTGAAAGAGCGGGGCTAGCCAAAAACATTCAGTACTTC.

This chain uses TRBV19 with TRBJ1-5; no reliable D call. With 2 bases removed from V and 4 bases from J, the gap between germline ends came to 9 bases. CDR1 and CDR2 (germline): LNHDA, SQIVND (reference sequence). CDR3 length: 14 amino acids. DNA of the CDR3: TGTGCCAGTAGTATAATCCCCGGGAATCAGCCCCAGCATTTT. This gives the protein CASSIIPGNQPQHF.

The rearrangement joins TRBV24-1 to TRBJ1-2; 7 nucleotides line up with TRBD1. From germline, CDR1 is KGHDR and CDR2 SFDVKD. This CDR3 has 16 amino acids. The V gene end was trimmed by 3 bases and the J gene end by 2 bases; junction bases not matched to a gene: 8. CDR3 in DNA: TGTGCCACCAGTGATCATACCGGGACAGCGAACTATGGCTACACCTTC. Amino acid sequence: CATSDHTGTANYGYTF.

V gene TRBV4-3 combines with J gene TRBJ1-3; the match to TRBD1 covers 9 bases. CDR3 size: 18 residues. CDR1 is LGHNA and CDR2 is YSLEER in the germline V gene. V lost 0 bases and J lost 0; bases outside the gene matches: 6. This chain's CDR3 is CASSQDPGQGFSGNTIYF. The CDR3 DNA reads TGCGCCAGCAGCCAAGATCCCGGACAGGGGTTCTCTGGAAACACCATATATTTT.

This clone was recorded only once. V is TRBV19 and J is TRBJ2-6; weak D call: TRBD1 (6 bases). Trimming cost V 5 bases and J 0 bases, with 14 bases left between them. This CDR3 is built from 17 residues. Germline lookup yields CDR1 LNHDA and CDR2 SQIVND (reference sequence). The CDR3 loop is CASSPQGRFSGANVLTF. In nucleotides, the CDR3 is TGTGCCAGTAGTCCGCAGGGGCGGTTCTCTGGGGCCAACGTCCTGACTTTC. Combining the CDR3 with reference TRBV19 and TRBJ2-6 gives the whole variable domain DGGITQSPKYLFRKEGQNVTLSCEQNLNHDAMYWYRQDPGQGLRLIYYSQIVNDFQKGDIAEGYSVSREKKESFPLTVTSAQKNPTAFYLCASSPQGRFSGANVLTFGAGSRLTVL.

This clone has a single count. The rearrangement links TRBV12-5 to TRBJ2-7, with 7 nucleotides matching TRBD1. Germline CDR1 LGHNT, CDR2 FRNRAP. The CDR3 is made up of 13 amino acids. V shed 8 bases, J shed 3 bases, and the junction held 7 bases outside the gene matches. The CDR3 protein is CASSNRDSYEQYF. The DNA of the CDR3 is TGTGCTAGTTCCAACCGGGACAGCTACGAGCAGTACTTC.

The chain combines TRBV15 with TRBJ2-2; no clear D. Trimming pared 0 bases from V and 3 bases from J, leaving 17 bases between. This CDR3 contains 18 residues. Germline V gene data show CDR1 as LNHNV and CDR2 as YYDKDF (reference sequence). CDR3 coding DNA: TGTGCCACCAGCAGAGATAAGAGGCAGCGCCCTTACACCGGGGAGCTGTTTTTT. It is translated as CATSRDKRQRPYTGELFF.